These 20 T cell receptor beta chains were sequenced from one sample in a study of blood T cell repertoires in COVID-19. The method was immunoSEQ multiplex PCR; TCRdb's version includes in-frame clones alone and lacks a portion of them. The sample carries roughly 330,000 clones, about nine tenths recorded once. The sequencing input was PBMCs or T cells enriched from blood (not recorded which). The receptors were sampled from a young woman who had recovered from COVID-19.

For the CDR3, the DNA is TGTGCCAGCTCACCGGGAGGACAGGGGGCGGTCGAGCAGTACTTC. This codes for CASSPGGQGAVEQYF. The gene calls are TRBV18 and TRBJ2-7, with 11 positions matching TRBD1. The CDR3 covers 15 residues. Germline V gives CDR1 KGHSH, CDR2 LQKENI. V lost 3 bases to trimming and J lost 6 bases; unmatched junction nucleotides: 7.

DNA for the CDR3: TGTGCCAGCAGCCCTCTACAGGGGACTGGCTACACCTTC. Its protein product is CASSPLQGTGYTF. The chain carries TRBV12-3 or TRBV12-4 and TRBJ1-2, with TRBD1 matching 7 bases. CDR3 length: 13 residues. V gave up 6 bases and J gave up 7 bases; unmatched junction bases: 8.

The chain carries TRBV30 and TRBJ1-2; 9 bases align to TRBD1. CDR1 and CDR2 (germline): GTSNPN, SVGIG (reference sequence). CDR3 length: 14 residues. V was pared by 2 bases and J by 4 bases, with 5 bases of the junction left unmatched. The CDR3 protein is CAWSLDRGSYGYTF. The CDR3 DNA reads TGTGCCTGGAGTCTCGACAGGGGGAGCTATGGCTACACCTTC.

As DNA, the CDR3 is TGTGCCAGCAGTTTGGGTGGGGCAGAGTACACTGAAGCTTTCTTT. Protein product: CASSLGGAEYTEAFF. The chain is built from TRBV28 and TRBJ1-1; TRBD1 is a possible D gene (5 bases). CDR1 MDHEN and CDR2 SYDVKM come from the germline V gene. Trimming took 3 bases from V and 3 from J, leaving 14 bases between them. CDR3 length: 15 amino acids. Looking up the rest from reference TRBV28 and TRBJ1-1 gives the full variable domain: DVKVTQSSRYLVKRTGEKVFLECVQDMDHENMFWYRQDPGLGLRLIYFSYDVKMKEKGDIPEGYSVSREKKERFSLILESASTNQTSMYLCASSLGGAEYTEAFFGQGTRLTVV.

The chain recombines TRBV11-1 with TRBJ1-1; 7 bases map to TRBD1. There are 15 residues in the CDR3. Germline V lookup: CDR1 SGHAT, CDR2 FQDESV (reference sequence). V lost 4 bases and J lost 1; bases outside the gene matches: 6. CDR3 nucleotides: TGTGCCAGCAGCTGGGGGGACAGTTCGAACACTGAAGCTTTCTTT. Amino acids: CASSWGDSSNTEAFF.

The chain employs TRBV29-1 and TRBJ1-2; D ambiguous. The CDR3 contains 14 residues. Trimming shortened V by 0 bases and J by 6 bases, and 14 bases separated the two germline ends. Germline CDR1 reads SQVTM; CDR2 reads ANQGSEA. This CDR3 reads CSVEDPDRGDGYTF. The CDR3 nucleotides read TGCAGCGTTGAAGACCCAGACCGAGGCGATGGCTACACCTTC.

The gene calls are TRBV21-1 and TRBJ1-2; whether TRBD1, the table's D call, matches the DNA was not checked. TRBV21-1 is designated a pseudogene. The CDR3 extends over 13 amino acids. Here the CDR3 reads CASSKCTCYGYTF. The CDR3 DNA is TGTGCCAGCAGCAAATGTACATGCTATGGCTACACCTTC.

This clone was counted a single time. The rearrangement uses TRBV6-5 and TRBJ1-2, with TRBD1 identical over 7 bases. Trimming took 5 bases from V and 4 from J; bases not matched to a gene: 7. This CDR3 is built from 14 residues. The germline CDR1 and CDR2 sequences are MNHEY and SVGAGI. The CDR3, as DNA: TGTGCCAGCAGTCCGGACAGGTTTTCCTATGGCTACACCTTC. This translates into CASSPDRFSYGYTF.

This chain joins TRBV6-1 and TRBJ2-1; 12 bases line up with TRBD2. V lost 2 bases, J lost 13 bases, and 6 bases stayed unmatched. Germline loops: CDR1 MNHNS, CDR2 SASEGT. The CDR3 loop spans 14 amino acids. The DNA of the CDR3 is TGTGCCAGCAGTGAAATGGCTAGCGGGAGGGCCCAGTTCTTC. It codes for CASSEMASGRAQFF.

This clone has a single count. The chain employs TRBV13 and TRBJ1-1, with 7 bases aligning to TRBD1. V lost 2 bases, J lost 6 bases, and 6 bases stayed unmatched. The CDR3 spans 14 residues. Germline CDR1 PRHDT, CDR2 FYEKMQ (reference sequence). The CDR3 coding sequence is TGTGCCAGCAGCTTACAGGGGGGAGGCTCTGAAGCTTTCTTT. Translated, it gives CASSLQGGGSEAFF.

The rearrangement joins TRBV2 to TRBJ1-2, with TRBD1 matching over 7 bases. From germline, CDR1 is SNHLY and CDR2 FYNNEI. J was trimmed by 10 bases and V by 4 bases; bases with no gene match: 6. This CDR3 is 12 amino acids long. DNA of the CDR3: TGTGCCAGCAGTGCAGGGGACAGCCTCTACACCTTC. Protein product: CASSAGDSLYTF.

In this sample, this clone turned up once. The rearrangement joins TRBV27 to TRBJ2-2; D unclear. The length of the CDR3 is 13 residues. Germline CDR1 reads MNHEY; CDR2 reads SMNVEV (reference sequence). With 6 bases removed from V and 5 bases from J, the gap between germline ends came to 10 bases. The CDR3 region has the DNA TGTGCCAGCAGGATGCGGCGGACCGGGGAGCTGTTTTTT. This gives the protein CASRMRRTGELFF.

V gene TRBV28 combines with J gene TRBJ1-6; weak D call: TRBD1 (6 bases). V gave up 4 bases and J gave up 8 bases, with 15 bases separating them. The CDR3 is 15 amino acids. CDR1 is MDHEN and CDR2 is SYDVKM in the germline V gene. The CDR3 DNA reads as TGTGCCAGCAGTTCTCCAGGGGTCGCGGATTCACCCCTCCACTTT. It translates to CASSSPGVADSPLHF.

CDR3 coding DNA: TGTGCCTGGAGTGTACTAGCGGGAGGGCCGGGCACAGATACGCAGTATTTT. It specifies CAWSVLAGGPGTDTQYF. The J gene is TRBJ2-3, the V gene TRBV30, with 13 bases aligning to TRBD2. The germline CDR1 and CDR2 sequences are GTSNPN and SVGIG (reference sequence). The CDR3 is 17 amino acids. V gave up 0 bases and J gave up 1 base; unmatched junction bases: 4.

Comment on this clone: Other nucleotide sequences from this sample produce the same CDR3. The rearrangement links TRBV9 to TRBJ1-1, with 8 bases lining up with TRBD1. The J segment lost 7 bases and the V segment lost 4 bases, leaving 6 bases of the junction unmatched. CDR1 is SGDLS, CDR2 YYNGEE, per germline. The CDR3 length is 13 residues. The CDR3 loop is CASSSGQGIEAFF. CDR3 bases: TGTGCCAGCAGCTCCGGACAGGGTATTGAAGCTTTCTTT.

The genes are TRBV19 and TRBJ1-1; D unresolved. This CDR3 is 12 amino acids long. Germline assignment: CDR1 LNHDA and CDR2 SQIVND (reference sequence). V gave up 5 bases and J gave up 5 bases, with 9 bases separating them. The chain's CDR3 is CASSFGVTEAFF. CDR3 nucleotides: TGTGCCAGTAGTTTCGGGGTAACTGAAGCTTTCTTT.

V is TRBV19 and J is TRBJ1-6; the match to TRBD1 covers 7 bases. CDR3 length: 14 residues. V shed 4 bases, J shed 10 bases, and the junction held 7 bases outside the gene matches. Looked up from germline, CDR1 is LNHDA and CDR2 is SQIVND (reference sequence). DNA for the CDR3: TGTGCCAGTAGTACTCAGGGGGAAGGGTCACCCCTCCACTTT. Translated, it gives CASSTQGEGSPLHF.

The V call is TRBV19, the J call TRBJ1-2; D gene ambiguous. CDR3 length: 16 residues. V was pared by 7 bases and J by 8 bases, with 26 bases between. CDR1 LNHDA and CDR2 SQIVND come from the germline V gene (reference sequence). CDR3 nucleotides: TGTGCCAGTATAAAAGGAGGGCAGGCGGGATTTAACGGCTACACCTTC. It is translated as CASIKGGQAGFNGYTF. Full variable domain (missing parts from reference TRBV19 and TRBJ1-2): DGGITQSPKYLFRKEGQNVTLSCEQNLNHDAMYWYRQDPGQGLRLIYYSQIVNDFQKGDIAEGYSVSREKKESFPLTVTSAQKNPTAFYLCASIKGGQAGFNGYTFGSGTRLTVV.

The genes are TRBV3-1 (or the pseudogene TRBV3-2) and TRBJ2-3; TRBD2 matches 11 bases. CDR1 is LGHDT, CDR2 YNNKEL, per germline (reference sequence). The length of the CDR3 is 18 residues. The J segment lost 3 bases and the V segment lost 0 bases, leaving 8 bases of the junction unmatched. CDR3 nucleotide sequence: TGTGCCAGCAGCCAAGATGGGCTAGCGGGGGGTAATACAGATACGCAGTATTTT. It is translated as CASSQDGLAGGNTDTQYF.

The V call is TRBV5-5, the J call TRBJ1-5; 9 nucleotides match TRBD1. The J segment lost 6 bases and the V segment lost 0 bases, leaving 4 bases of the junction unmatched. The CDR3 has 15 residues. Germline-derived CDR1 and CDR2 are SGHKS and YYEKEE (reference sequence). CDR3 DNA sequence: TGTGCCAGCAGCTTGGCGGGACAGGGTGGTCAGCCCCAGCATTTT. The encoded protein is CASSLAGQGGQPQHF.